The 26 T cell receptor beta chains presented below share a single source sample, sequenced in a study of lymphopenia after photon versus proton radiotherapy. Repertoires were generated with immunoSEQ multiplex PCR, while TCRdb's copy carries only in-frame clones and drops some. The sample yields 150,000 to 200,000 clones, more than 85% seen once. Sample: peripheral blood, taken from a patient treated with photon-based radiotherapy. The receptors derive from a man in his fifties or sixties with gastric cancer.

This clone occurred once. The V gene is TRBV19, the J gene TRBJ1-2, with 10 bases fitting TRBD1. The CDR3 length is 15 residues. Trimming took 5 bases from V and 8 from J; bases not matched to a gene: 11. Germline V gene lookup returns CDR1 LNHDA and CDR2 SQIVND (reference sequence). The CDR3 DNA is TGTGCCAGTAGTCCCGGACAGGGGGACCTATGGGGCTACACCTTC. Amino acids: CASSPGQGDLWGYTF.

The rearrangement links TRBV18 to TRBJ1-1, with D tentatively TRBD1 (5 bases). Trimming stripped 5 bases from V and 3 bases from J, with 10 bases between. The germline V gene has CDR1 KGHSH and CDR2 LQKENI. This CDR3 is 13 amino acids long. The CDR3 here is CASSVQEYTEAFF. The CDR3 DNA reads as TGTGCCAGCTCAGTACAGGAATACACTGAAGCTTTCTTT.

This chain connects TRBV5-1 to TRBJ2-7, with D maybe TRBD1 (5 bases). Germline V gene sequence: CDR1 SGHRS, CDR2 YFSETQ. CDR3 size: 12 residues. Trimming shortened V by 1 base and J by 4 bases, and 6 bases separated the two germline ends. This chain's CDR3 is CASSLPGYEQYF. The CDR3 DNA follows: TGCGCCAGCAGCTTGCCAGGGTACGAGCAGTACTTC.

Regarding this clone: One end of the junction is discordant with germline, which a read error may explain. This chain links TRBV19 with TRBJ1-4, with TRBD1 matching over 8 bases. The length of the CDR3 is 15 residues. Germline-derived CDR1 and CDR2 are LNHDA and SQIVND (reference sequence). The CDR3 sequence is CASKRGQGANEKLFF. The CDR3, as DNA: TGTGCGAGTAAGAGAGGTCAGGGGGCAAATGAAAAACTGTTTTTT.

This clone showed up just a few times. CDR3 in DNA: TGTGCCAGCGGACAGAACTCCTACGAGCAGTACTTC. Protein: CASGQNSYEQYF. The chain uses TRBV19 and TRBJ2-7, with D perhaps TRBD1 (6 bases). Trimming left V 9 bases short and J 0 bases short, with 9 bases between. CDR3 length: 12 amino acids. The germline V gene has CDR1 LNHDA and CDR2 SQIVND (reference sequence). The whole variable domain, remainder taken from reference TRBV19 and TRBJ2-7, is DGGITQSPKYLFRKEGQNVTLSCEQNLNHDAMYWYRQDPGQGLRLIYYSQIVNDFQKGDIAEGYSVSREKKESFPLTVTSAQKNPTAFYLCASGQNSYEQYFGPGTRLTVT.

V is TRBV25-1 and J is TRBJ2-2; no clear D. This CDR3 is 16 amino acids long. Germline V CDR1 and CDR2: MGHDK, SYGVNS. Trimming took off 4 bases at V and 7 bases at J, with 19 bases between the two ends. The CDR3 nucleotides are TGTGCCAGCAGTGGGCCTGGCACCGGACGGGTCGGGGAGCTGTTTTTT. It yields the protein CASSGPGTGRVGELFF.

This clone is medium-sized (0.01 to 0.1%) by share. This chain's CDR3 is CASSLWGAESNEQFF. The CDR3 DNA reads as TGTGCCAGCAGCTTGTGGGGGGCTGAGAGCAATGAGCAGTTCTTC. This sequence joins TRBV5-4 and TRBJ2-1; D tentatively reads TRBD1 or TRBD2 (6 bases each). Trimming took off 1 base at V and 6 bases at J, with 14 bases between the two ends. The CDR3 loop spans 15 amino acids. The V gene's germline CDR1 is SGHNT and CDR2 YYREEE (reference sequence).

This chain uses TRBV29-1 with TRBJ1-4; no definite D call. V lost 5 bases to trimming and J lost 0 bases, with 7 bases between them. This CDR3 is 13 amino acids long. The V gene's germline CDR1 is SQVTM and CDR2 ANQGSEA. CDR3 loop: CSVREATNEKLFF. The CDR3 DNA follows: TGCAGCGTTCGGGAGGCAACTAATGAAAAACTGTTTTTT.

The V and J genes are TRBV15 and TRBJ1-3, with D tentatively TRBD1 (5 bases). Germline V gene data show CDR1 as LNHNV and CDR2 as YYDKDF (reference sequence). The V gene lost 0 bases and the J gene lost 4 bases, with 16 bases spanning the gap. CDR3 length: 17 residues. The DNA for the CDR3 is TGTGCCACCAGCAGAGAGCTACCGGGGGTCGCCGGAAACACCATATATTTT. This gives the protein CATSRELPGVAGNTIYF.

DNA for the CDR3: TGTGCCAGCAGCTTAGTGGAGACGTTGAACACCGGGGAGCTGTTTTTT. Protein sequence: CASSLVETLNTGELFF. The V call is TRBV7-8, the J call TRBJ2-2; no reliable D call. This CDR3 is built from 16 residues. V was trimmed by 1 base and J by 1 base, leaving 10 bases between them. Per germline, CDR1 SGHVS and CDR2 FQNEAQ.

The CDR3 sequence: CASSYFGQAALGTEAFF. CDR3 nucleotide sequence: TGTGCCAGCAGCTACTTCGGACAGGCCGCTTTGGGCACTGAAGCTTTCTTT. This chain joins TRBV5-6 and TRBJ1-1; 7 bases align to TRBD1. This CDR3 contains 17 residues. Germline CDR1 is SGHDT and CDR2 is YYEEEE. V lost 3 bases to trimming and J lost 4 bases; unmatched junction nucleotides: 15.

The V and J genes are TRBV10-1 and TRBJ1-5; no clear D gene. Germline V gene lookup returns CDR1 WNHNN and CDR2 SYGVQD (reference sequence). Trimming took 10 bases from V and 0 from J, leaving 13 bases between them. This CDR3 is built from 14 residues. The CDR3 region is CANRQRHSNQPQHF. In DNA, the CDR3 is TGCGCCAACCGCCAAAGGCATAGCAATCAGCCCCAGCATTTT.

DNA for the CDR3: TGTGCCAGCAGTTACTCATGGGGGGGGGACACTGAAGCTTTCTTT. Amino acid sequence: CASSYSWGGDTEAFF. The rearrangement links TRBV6-5 to TRBJ1-1; D may be TRBD1 (5 bases). Germline V CDR1 and CDR2: MNHEY, SVGAGI. This CDR3 is built from 15 residues. Trimming took 0 bases from V and 3 from J, leaving 11 bases between them.

This chain's CDR3 is CASSFQAEETQYF. CDR3 nucleotides: TGTGCCAGCAGCTTTCAAGCGGAAGAGACCCAGTACTTC. The chain combines TRBV7-6 with TRBJ2-5, with D perhaps TRBD2 (5 bases). V lost 3 bases to trimming and J lost 3 bases, with 8 bases between them. CDR3 size: 13 residues. CDR1 and CDR2 (germline): SGHVS, FNYEAQ.

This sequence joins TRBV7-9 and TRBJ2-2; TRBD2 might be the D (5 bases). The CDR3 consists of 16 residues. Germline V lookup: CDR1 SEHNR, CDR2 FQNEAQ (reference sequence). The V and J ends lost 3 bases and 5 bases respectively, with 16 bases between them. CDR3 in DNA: TGTGCCAGCAGCTTCATCAACGTCAGAGGGACCGGGGAGCTGTTTTTT. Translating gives CASSFINVRGTGELFF. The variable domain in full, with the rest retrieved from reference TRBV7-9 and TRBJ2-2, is DTGVSQNPRHKITKRGQNVTFRCDPISEHNRLYWYRQTLGQGPEFLTYFQNEAQLEKSRLLSDRFSAERPKGSFSTLEIQRTEQGDSAMYLCASSFINVRGTGELFFGEGSRLTVL.

The CDR3 coding sequence is TGTGCCAGCAGCGTAGAAGGTATCCGAGATACGCAGTATTTT. Translated: CASSVEGIRDTQYF. This chain joins TRBV9 and TRBJ2-3; D not resolved. The CDR3 totals 14 residues. Germline CDR1 and CDR2: SGDLS and YYNGEE. V lost 0 bases and J lost 5, with 10 bases in between. Full variable domain (remainder filled in from reference TRBV9 and TRBJ2-3): DSGVTQTPKHLITATGQRVTLRCSPRSGDLSVYWYQQSLDQGLQFLIQYYNGEERAKGNILERFSAQQFPDLHSELNLSSLELGDSALYFCASSVEGIRDTQYFGPGTRLTVL.

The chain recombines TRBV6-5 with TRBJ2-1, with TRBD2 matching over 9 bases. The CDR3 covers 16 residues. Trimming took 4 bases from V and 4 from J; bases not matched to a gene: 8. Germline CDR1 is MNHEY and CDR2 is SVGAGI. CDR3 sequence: CASSSYSGSGYNEQFF. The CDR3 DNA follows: TGTGCCAGCAGTTCTTATAGCGGGAGTGGTTACAATGAGCAGTTCTTC.

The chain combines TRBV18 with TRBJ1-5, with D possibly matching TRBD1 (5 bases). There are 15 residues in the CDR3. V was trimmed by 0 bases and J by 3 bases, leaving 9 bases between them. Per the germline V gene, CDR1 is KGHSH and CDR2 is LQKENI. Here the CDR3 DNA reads TGTGCCAGCTCACCACCTGGGGGGGACAATCAGCCCCAGCATTTT. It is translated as CASSPPGGDNQPQHF.

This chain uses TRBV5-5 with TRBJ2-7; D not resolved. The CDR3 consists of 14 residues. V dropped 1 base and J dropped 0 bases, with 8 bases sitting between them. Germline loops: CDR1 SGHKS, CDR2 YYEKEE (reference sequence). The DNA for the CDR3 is TGTGCCAGCAGCTTGAACAGCCTCTCCTACGAGCAGTACTTC. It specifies CASSLNSLSYEQYF.

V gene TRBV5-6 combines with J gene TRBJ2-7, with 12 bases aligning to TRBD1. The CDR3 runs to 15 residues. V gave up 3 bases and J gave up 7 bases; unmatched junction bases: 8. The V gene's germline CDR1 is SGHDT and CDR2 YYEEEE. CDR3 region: CASSSPGQGAREQYF. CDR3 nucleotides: TGTGCCAGCAGCTCCCCGGGACAGGGGGCACGGGAGCAGTACTTC.

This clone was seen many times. CDR3 sequence reads: CASSVEPGSYEQYF. The CDR3 bases are TGTGCCAGCAGCGTAGAGCCCGGATCCTACGAGCAGTACTTC. The chain employs TRBV9 and TRBJ2-7; D remains unclear. The CDR3 runs to 14 residues. V lost 0 bases and J 1 base, leaving 8 bases between the germline ends. Germline V gene lookup returns CDR1 SGDLS and CDR2 YYNGEE. Drawing the rest from reference TRBV9 and TRBJ2-7, the complete variable domain is DSGVTQTPKHLITATGQRVTLRCSPRSGDLSVYWYQQSLDQGLQFLIQYYNGEERAKGNILERFSAQQFPDLHSELNLSSLELGDSALYFCASSVEPGSYEQYFGPGTRLTVT.

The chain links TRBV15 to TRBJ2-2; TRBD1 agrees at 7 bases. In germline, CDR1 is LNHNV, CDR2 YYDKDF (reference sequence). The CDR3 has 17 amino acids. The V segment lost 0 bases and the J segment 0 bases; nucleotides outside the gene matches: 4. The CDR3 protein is CATSRDRQGANTGELFF. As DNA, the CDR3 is TGTGCCACCAGCAGAGATAGGCAGGGGGCGAACACCGGGGAGCTGTTTTTT. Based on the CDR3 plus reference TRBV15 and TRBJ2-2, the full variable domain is DAMVIQNPRYQVTQFGKPVTLSCSQTLNHNVMYWYQQKSSQAPKLLFHYYDKDFNNEADTPDNFQSRRPNTSFCFLDIRSPGLGDTAMYLCATSRDRQGANTGELFFGEGSRLTVL.

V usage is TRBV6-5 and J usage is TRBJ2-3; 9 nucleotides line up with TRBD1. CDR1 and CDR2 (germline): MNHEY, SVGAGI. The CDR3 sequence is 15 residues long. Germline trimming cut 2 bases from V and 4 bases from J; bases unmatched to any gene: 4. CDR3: CASSYGDRDSDTQYF. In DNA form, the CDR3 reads TGTGCCAGCAGTTACGGGGACAGGGATTCAGATACGCAGTATTTT.

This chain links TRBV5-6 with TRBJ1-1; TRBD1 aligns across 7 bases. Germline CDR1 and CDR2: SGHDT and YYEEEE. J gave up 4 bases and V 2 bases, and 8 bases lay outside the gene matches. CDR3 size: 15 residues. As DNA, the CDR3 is TGTGCCAGCAGCTTTCGGGGCAGGGGGTTCACTGAAGCTTTCTTT. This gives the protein CASSFRGRGFTEAFF.

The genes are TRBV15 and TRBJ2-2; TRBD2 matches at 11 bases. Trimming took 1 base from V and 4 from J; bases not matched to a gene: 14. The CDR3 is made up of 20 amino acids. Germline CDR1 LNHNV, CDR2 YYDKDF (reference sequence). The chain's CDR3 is CATSRAGIPGTSGFTGELFF. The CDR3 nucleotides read TGTGCCACCAGCAGAGCAGGGATTCCCGGGACTAGCGGTTTCACCGGGGAGCTGTTTTTT.

The CDR3 loop reads CASRKGLAEHYEQYF. Written as DNA, the CDR3 is TGTGCCAGCAGAAAGGGACTAGCGGAGCACTACGAGCAGTACTTC. J is TRBJ2-7 and V is TRBV27, with 11 positions matching TRBD2. Germline loops: CDR1 MNHEY, CDR2 SMNVEV (reference sequence). This CDR3 region has 15 residues. V lost 6 bases, J lost 3 bases, and 7 bases stayed unmatched.